This T cell receptor beta chain was sequenced in a study of identical twins. Trimming cost V 5 bases and J 6 bases; bases outside gene matches: 2. The CDR3 spans 13 residues. The germline CDR1 and CDR2 sequences are SEHNR and FQNEAQ (reference sequence). TCRdb independently ran MiXCR on the 5' RACE reads; one entry per CDR3 protein. The sample lists about 340,000 distinct CDR3 sequences; roughly 12% were seen once. This clonotype appeared many times. Separately, the same data were catalogued under a study of yellow fever vaccine responses in identical twins.

The sequence was obtained from a woman under 30 in good health. The sample comprised CD8+ T cells sorted from blood. The rearrangement joins TRBV7-9 to TRBJ2-2; 8 positions agree with TRBD1. CDR3 protein: CASSPTGAGELFF. The DNA of the CDR3 is TGTGCCAGCAGCCCGACAGGGGCCGGGGAGCTGTTTTTT.